This T cell receptor beta chain appears in the sequencing data of a study of beta chain features in type 1 diabetes (dated by TCRdb to 2016 to 2019). About the study as a whole: Patients and healthy donors did not differ in mean age, gender distribution, total cell number or subset yield. A total of 85 million to 140 million sorted cells were examined across all samples, and a strong correlation was observed between cell number per subset and RNA yield. The study compared the TCRB repertoires of sorted circulating CD4+ T cell subsets in recently diagnosed type 1 diabetes patients with those in matched healthy donors. Naive and central memory subsets were obtained from all 30 or so donors, but regulatory and stem cell-like memory subsets were isolated from only 8 patients and roughly eight healthy donors.

A single peripheral blood draw of 90 to 150 mL on average was collected from each donor into heparinised tubes. Naive, central memory, regulatory and stem cell-like memory CD4+ T cells were sorted on a BD FACSAria II using a panel including CD45RO, CCR7, CD25, CD127, CD95 and CD27. Every sorted population had a purity above 95%. PBMCs were isolated immediately by Lymphoprep density gradient centrifugation and stained directly without culture. Samples were stained and sorted in pairs, with one healthy donor and one patient per experiment, so that batch effects were minimized. Remarks on this clone: It has no known antigen specificity. Per-base qualities were not stored, and no clone one base away is much larger.

The germline V gene sets CDR1 to LGHNA and CDR2 to YNFKEQ. The CDR3 measures 14 amino acids from cysteine to phenylalanine. Only the CDR3 portion is preserved as DNA: 42 bases, with reading frame beginning at the first base. Between the V and J ends, shortened by 1 base and 4 bases respectively, the junction contains 8 bases. Study-wide findings and limitations: In all four CD4+ subsets, TCRB CDR3 length was moderately but significantly shorter in type 1 diabetes patients. Because small numbers of individuals were included in the HLA sub-analyses, any influence of HLA type on TCRB rearrangement was left unresolved. Because cDNA was sequenced instead of genomic DNA, activated cells with high expression could be over-represented, although the groups did not differ in activation or CD3 levels. Naive, central memory and regulatory TCRB repertoires appeared to be more alike among patients than among healthy donors. Shorter templates might have been favored by PCR, but patient and control samples were amplified and corrected together, so both groups would have been affected equally by any skew. Fewer insertions and more nucleotide deletions at VDJ recombination sites were observed in patients with type 1 diabetes, implying thymic rearrangement abnormalities.

The entire amount of isolated RNA was reverse transcribed using the High Capacity cDNA Reverse Transcription Kit, so the sequenced TCRB transcripts were expressed ones. Deep immunoSEQ sequencing was applied to naive, central memory and regulatory T cell samples, giving an average of approximately 3.8 million total reads per sample. After sorted cells were lysed in RLT buffer, RNA was extracted with DNase-treated RNeasy Micro or Mini kits, with the choice depending on cell number. Each cell subset was processed on its own to prevent cross-contamination, while patient and healthy donor samples were processed together. The immunoSEQ multiplex PCR was used to amplify TCRB sequences from cDNA, generating 87-bp fragments that spanned the CDR3 region. Sequencing of the amplicons was performed on the Illumina HiSeq platform. In the original analysis: PCR bias was computationally corrected using synthetic template baselines, reads within Hamming distance 2 were collapsed, and singletons that could not be merged were discarded. Reads were aligned to IMGT to assign V, D and J genes, CDR3 length, and insertions or deletions at six rearrangement sites. Within each subset, clonotype counts were normalized to sorted cell number, after which true diversity and Gini coefficients were computed with the tcR R package. Repertoire sharing was quantified using the overlap coefficient calculated on TCRB nucleotide sequences. Out-of-frame TCRB sequences from naive cells were analyzed to stand in for the pre-selection repertoire. TCRdb took over this immuneACCESS table, retaining in-frame rearrangements with V and J assigned. Such tables are incomplete; in checked studies, under half of the missing clones stem from an unresolved V gene, and the remainder is unexplained. V and J calls and clone size follow that table, whereas D and trimming were derived from the DNA. This sample gives hundreds of thousands of clones in total; about an eighth of them show up just once. The ten largest clones take up around 0.022% of the sample.

The source material was naive CD4+ T cells from blood. The sample's cell subset or site label, decoded: true naive CD4+ T cells. This TCR derives from a man aged 18 to 29 with type 1 diabetes. Recombination linked TRBV4-2 to TRBJ1-5, with the D gene not clear enough to name. The DNA sequence reads TGTGCCAGCAGCCAAGTCGGGGAAAATCAGCCCCAGCATTTT. It translates as CASSQVGENQPQHF.